Below, 6 T cell receptor beta chains from the same sample are listed, as sequenced in a study of shared T cell receptors in the human thymus. Clones were sequenced by immunoSEQ multiplex PCR, and TCRdb holds only the in-frame ones, with some missing. The sample contains hundreds of thousands of clones, roughly 86% of which appear only once. These data are also associated with another study on human thymus T cells.

Sequenced input: thymocytes. The receptors stem from a boy younger than two with a congenital heart defect.

CDR3 DNA: TGTGCCAGCAGTTACTCGGACAAGACCTACGAGCAGTACTTC. Translation: CASSYSDKTYEQYF. J is TRBJ2-7 and V is TRBV6-5; weak D call: TRBD1 (5 bases). Trimming removed 0 bases from V and 2 bases from J, with 8 bases in between. Germline CDR1 and CDR2: MNHEY and SVGAGI. The CDR3 sequence is 14 residues long.

The CDR3 DNA is TGCGCCAGCAGCCAAGGGACAGCTTGGACAAAGAACACCGGGGAGCTGTTTTTT. Translating it yields CASSQGTAWTKNTGELFF. The V call is TRBV4-1, the J call TRBJ2-2; perhaps TRBD1 as D (6 bases). The CDR3 sequence is 18 residues long. V gave up 1 base and J gave up 1 base, with 16 bases separating them. CDR1 and CDR2 from the germline V gene are MGHRA and YSYEKL.

The gene calls are TRBV4-1 and TRBJ2-1, with TRBD2 identical over 8 bases. The CDR3 is made up of 17 amino acids. V gave up 6 bases and J gave up 0 bases; unmatched junction bases: 10. Germline values: CDR1 MGHRA, CDR2 YSYEKL. CDR3: CASSRPGLESSYNEQFF. As DNA, the CDR3 is TGCGCCAGCAGTCGTCCGGGACTAGAGAGCTCCTACAATGAGCAGTTCTTC.

This sequence joins TRBV27 and TRBJ1-6; perhaps TRBD1 as D (6 bases). This CDR3 is 18 amino acids long. The V gene lost 5 bases and the J gene lost 3 bases, with 20 bases spanning the gap. CDR1 and CDR2 (germline): MNHEY, SMNVEV (reference sequence). Written as DNA, the CDR3 is TGTGCCAGCAGTCCGGGACACCGAGATAAGATCTATAATTCACCCCTCCACTTT. Translating gives CASSPGHRDKIYNSPLHF.

This rearrangement joins TRBV6-5 to TRBJ2-5; TRBD1 aligns across 10 bases. The DNA matches TRBJ2-7 better at its end, which makes the J call doubtful. Germline-derived CDR1 and CDR2 are MNHEY and SVGAGI. This CDR3 contains 15 residues. In nucleotides, the CDR3 is TGTGCCAGCAGCAGCCGGGACAGGGGATTCTACGAGCAGTACTTC. The encoded protein is CASSSRDRGFYEQYF.

V is TRBV5-8 and J is TRBJ2-2, with TRBD2 matching over 11 bases. With 0 bases clipped from V and 6 bases from J, the junction kept 7 bases outside the gene matches. The CDR3 has 17 amino acids. Germline lookup yields CDR1 SGHTS and CDR2 YDEGEE. CDR3: CASSLGALAGGAGELFF. Here the CDR3 DNA reads TGTGCCAGCAGCTTGGGGGCCCTAGCGGGAGGCGCCGGGGAGCTGTTTTTT.